The 22 T cell receptor beta chains below come from one sample, sequenced in a study of OX40 agonist ivuxolimab in advanced cancers. TCRdb keeps only in-frame clones here, not all; method: immunoSEQ multiplex PCR. The sample holds roughly 18,000 clones, 72% seen once. The specimen was CD4+ or CD8+ T cells sorted from blood, collected in a trial of the OX40 agonist ivuxolimab. These TCRs come from an adult with an advanced solid tumor such as melanoma, head and neck, liver or kidney cancer.

The chain carries TRBV6-4 and TRBJ2-5, with TRBD2 identical over 8 bases. The CDR3 length is 17 residues. CDR1 and CDR2 (germline): MRHNA, SNTAGT. Trimming took 2 bases from V and 1 from J; bases not matched to a gene: 9. DNA of the CDR3: TGTGCCAGCAGTGACGGGGATTTGAGCGGGGGCCAAGAGACCCAGTACTTC. Translated: CASSDGDLSGGQETQYF.

This chain links TRBV5-6 with TRBJ2-5; D is undetermined. Looked up from germline, CDR1 is SGHDT and CDR2 is YYEEEE. With 0 bases removed from V and 5 bases from J, the gap between germline ends came to 14 bases. The CDR3 runs 15 residues. This CDR3 reads CASSLASTRRETQYF. Written as DNA, the CDR3 is TGTGCCAGCAGCTTGGCTTCAACCCGAAGGGAGACCCAGTACTTC.

This chain connects TRBV7-3 to TRBJ2-6, with no clear D. This CDR3 is built from 17 residues. V was clipped by 0 bases and J by 0 bases, with 9 bases between them. Germline values: CDR1 SGHTA, CDR2 FQGTGA. Written as DNA, the CDR3 is TGTGCCAGCAGCTTAACGGGCAGCAGCTCTGGGGCCAACGTCCTGACTTTC. This sequence encodes CASSLTGSSSGANVLTF.

The chain employs TRBV7-2 and TRBJ2-5; a possible D gene is TRBD1 (5 bases). This CDR3 comprises 16 residues. CDR1 and CDR2 (germline): SGHTA, FQGNSA. The V gene lost 2 bases and the J gene lost 2 bases, with 15 bases spanning the gap. CDR3 nucleotide sequence: TGTGCCAGCAGCTTAAACAGGCCACCCTTTCAAGAGACCCAGTACTTC. Encoded protein: CASSLNRPPFQETQYF.

The chain has TRBV7-3 and TRBJ2-7; possibly TRBD2 for D (7 bases). V lost 1 base and J 2 bases, leaving 12 bases between the germline ends. The germline V gene has CDR1 SGHTA and CDR2 FQGTGA. CDR3 length equals 15 residues. The chain's CDR3 is CASSLIGEGAYEQYF. CDR3 DNA sequence: TGTGCCAGCAGCTTAATAGGGGAGGGGGCCTACGAGCAGTACTTC. Together with reference TRBV7-3 and TRBJ2-7, the CDR3 gives the full variable domain: GAGVSQTPSNKVTEKGKYVELRCDPISGHTALYWYRQSLGQGPEFLIYFQGTGAADDSGLPNDRFFAVRPEGSVSTLKIQRTERGDSAVYLCASSLIGEGAYEQYFGPGTRLTVT.

The chain employs TRBV4-3 and TRBJ2-3; 14 nucleotides agree with TRBD2. This CDR3 region has 15 residues. The V and J ends lost 5 bases and 8 bases, in that order; junction bases with no gene match: 6. Germline V lookup: CDR1 LGHNA, CDR2 YSLEER. The CDR3 spells CASSSGTSGGGTQYF. In nucleotides, the CDR3 is TGCGCCAGCAGCTCCGGGACTAGCGGGGGTGGTACGCAGTATTTT.

By sample fraction, this clone is medium-sized. The chain carries TRBV7-9 and TRBJ2-7, with TRBD1 identical over 9 bases. J gave up 5 bases and V 5 bases, and 7 bases lay outside the gene matches. Germline V lookup: CDR1 SEHNR, CDR2 FQNEAQ (reference sequence). This CDR3 contains 14 residues. CDR3 nucleotides: TGTGCCAGCAGCGCCCCGGGACAGGGCCACGAGCAGTACTTC. Residues: CASSAPGQGHEQYF.

The V and J genes are TRBV9 and TRBJ1-6; D is unclear. The V gene lost 0 bases and the J gene lost 9 bases, with 7 bases spanning the gap. Germline V gene sequence: CDR1 SGDLS, CDR2 YYNGEE. CDR3 length equals 13 residues. For the CDR3, the DNA is TGTGCCAGCAGCGTAGGAGATTTTTCACCCCTCCACTTT. Protein: CASSVGDFSPLHF. Using reference TRBV9 and TRBJ1-6 for the parts outside the CDR3, the full variable domain is DSGVTQTPKHLITATGQRVTLRCSPRSGDLSVYWYQQSLDQGLQFLIQYYNGEERAKGNILERFSAQQFPDLHSELNLSSLELGDSALYFCASSVGDFSPLHFGNGTRLTVT.

V usage is TRBV9 and J usage is TRBJ2-2; unclear D gene. Germline V gene data show CDR1 as SGDLS and CDR2 as YYNGEE. There are 11 residues in the CDR3. V gave up 7 bases and J gave up 3 bases, with 4 bases separating them. In nucleotides, the CDR3 is TGTGCCAGCGGACACACCGGGGAGCTGTTTTTT. This encodes CASGHTGELFF. The full variable domain, completed using reference TRBV9 and TRBJ2-2, is DSGVTQTPKHLITATGQRVTLRCSPRSGDLSVYWYQQSLDQGLQFLIQYYNGEERAKGNILERFSAQQFPDLHSELNLSSLELGDSALYFCASGHTGELFFGEGSRLTVL.

The genes are TRBV6-1 and TRBJ2-3; no clear D. Deletions cut 0 bases from V and 2 bases from J, with 12 bases between. Germline CDR1 reads MNHNS; CDR2 reads SASEGT. The CDR3 spans 16 residues. The CDR3 sequence is CASSEAVASTTDTQYF. The CDR3 bases are TGTGCCAGCAGTGAAGCGGTGGCATCGACCACAGATACGCAGTATTTT.

This clone was seen once. This rearrangement joins TRBV25-1 to TRBJ1-1, with a weak D call TRBD1 (5 bases). This CDR3 is built from 16 residues. The V end was cut by 3 bases, the J end by 4 bases, with 18 bases between. CDR1 and CDR2 from the germline V gene are MGHDK and SYGVNS. CDR3 protein: CASSDYSSTGSTEAFF. The CDR3 DNA follows: TGTGCCAGCAGTGACTACTCCTCTACAGGTTCCACTGAAGCTTTCTTT.

This chain's CDR3 is CASSTGQGTGNTIYF. The DNA for the CDR3 is TGTGCCAGTAGTACCGGACAGGGGACTGGAAACACCATATATTTT. The genes are TRBV19 and TRBJ1-3; 9 nucleotides line up with TRBD1. From germline, CDR1 is LNHDA and CDR2 SQIVND (reference sequence). V lost 4 bases to trimming and J lost 2 bases; unmatched junction nucleotides: 3. This CDR3 region has 15 residues.

The chain links TRBV30 to TRBJ1-1, with no clear D. This CDR3 spans 13 amino acids. V was trimmed by 7 bases and J by 2 bases, leaving 14 bases between them. In germline, CDR1 is GTSNPN, CDR2 SVGIG (reference sequence). Here the CDR3 DNA reads TGTGCCTACAAAAGGACGGCCAACACTGAAGCTTTCTTT. Protein product: CAYKRTANTEAFF.

This clone appeared once. The chain joins TRBV29-1 to TRBJ1-2; the D gene is possibly TRBD1 (5 bases). The ends were cut back, 7 bases at V and 10 bases at J, with 19 bases in the middle. The CDR3 runs 12 residues. Germline values: CDR1 SQVTM, CDR2 ANQGSEA. CDR3 loop: CSARDENGSYTF. In DNA, the CDR3 is TGCAGCGCCAGGGACGAAAACGGGTCCTACACCTTC.

This clone was found a few times. The chain joins TRBV27 to TRBJ1-5; weak D call: TRBD1 (6 bases). This CDR3 has 15 amino acids. The germline V and J ends were trimmed by 6 bases and 3 bases, with 15 bases remaining between them. Germline V gives CDR1 MNHEY, CDR2 SMNVEV (reference sequence). The CDR3 DNA reads as TGTGCCAGCAGCCCCGACAGGAGCCTCAATCAGCCCCAGCATTTT. It codes for CASSPDRSLNQPQHF.

The chain has TRBV4-2 and TRBJ2-5; tentative D call: TRBD2 (7 bases). V was cut by 0 bases and J by 5 bases, with 22 bases left in between. The CDR3 sequence is 18 residues long. The germline V gene encodes CDR1 LGHNA and CDR2 YNFKEQ. CDR3 residues: CASSQDLGLEGGPETQYF. Written as DNA, the CDR3 is TGTGCCAGCAGCCAAGATTTGGGGTTAGAGGGGGGGCCGGAGACCCAGTACTTC.

To note about this clone: Relative to the germline gene, one junction end is altered; a read error may explain this. The V gene is TRBV5-6, the J gene TRBJ2-7; D gene uncertain. The germline CDR1 and CDR2 sequences are SGHDT and YYEEEE. This CDR3 is 12 amino acids long. The CDR3 DNA follows: TGTACCAGCAGCTCAGCAACCTACGAGCAGTACTTC. It encodes CTSSSATYEQYF.

The genes are TRBV6-1 and TRBJ2-5, with 13 bases fitting TRBD2. J lost 6 bases, V lost 5 bases, and 6 bases had no gene match. Germline V gene lookup returns CDR1 MNHNS and CDR2 SASEGT. This CDR3 is 15 amino acids long. CDR3 sequence: CASSTGTSGAKTQYF. Here the CDR3 DNA reads TGTGCCAGCAGTACCGGGACTAGCGGGGCGAAGACCCAGTACTTC.

The chain employs TRBV18 and TRBJ1-2, with a weak D call TRBD1 (5 bases). Germline values: CDR1 KGHSH, CDR2 LQKENI. The CDR3 extends over 14 amino acids. Trimming pared 4 bases from V and 4 bases from J, leaving 13 bases between. This CDR3 reads CASSLRGPGYGYTF. CDR3 DNA sequence: TGTGCCAGCTCACTTCGGGGACCGGGCTATGGCTACACCTTC.

The chain uses TRBV7-2 and TRBJ1-3; no reliable D call. Trimming shortened V by 4 bases and J by 0 bases, and 10 bases separated the two germline ends. The V gene's germline CDR1 is SGHTA and CDR2 FQGNSA. This CDR3 has 15 amino acids. In nucleotides, the CDR3 is TGTGCCAGCAGCTCCGACTCGAGCTCTGGAAACACCATATATTTT. It encodes CASSSDSSSGNTIYF. The full variable domain, rest sourced from reference TRBV7-2 and TRBJ1-3, is GAGVSQSPSNKVTEKGKDVELRCDPISGHTALYWYRQSLGQGLEFLIYFQGNSAPDKSGLPSDRFSAERTGGSVSTLTIQRTQQEDSAVYLCASSSDSSSGNTIYFGEGSWLTVV.

This clone was detected once. The CDR3 sequence is CASSPPTTALLLSGNTIYF. The CDR3 nucleotides are TGTGCCAGCTCACCACCAACGACGGCACTCCTGCTCTCTGGAAACACCATATATTTT. The chain carries TRBV18 and TRBJ1-3; the D is unclear. The CDR3 has 19 residues. V was pared by 0 bases and J by 0 bases, with 18 bases between. Germline-derived CDR1 and CDR2 are KGHSH and LQKENI. The full variable domain, with the rest looked up from reference TRBV18 and TRBJ1-3, is NAGVMQNPRHLVRRRGQEARLRCSPMKGHSHVYWYRQLPEEGLKFMVYLQKENIIDESGMPKERFSAEFPKEGPSILRIQQVVRGDSAAYFCASSPPTTALLLSGNTIYFGEGSWLTVV.

This clone counts as medium-sized (0.01 to 0.1%). CDR3 DNA sequence: TGTGCCAGCAGCCAAAGGGCAGGGGCCACTGAAGCTTTCTTT. It is translated as CASSQRAGATEAFF. V usage is TRBV4-2 and J usage is TRBJ1-1; tentative D call: TRBD1 (6 bases). Germline-derived CDR1 and CDR2 are LGHNA and YNFKEQ. This CDR3 has 14 residues. Trimming left V 2 bases short and J 4 bases short, with 11 bases between.